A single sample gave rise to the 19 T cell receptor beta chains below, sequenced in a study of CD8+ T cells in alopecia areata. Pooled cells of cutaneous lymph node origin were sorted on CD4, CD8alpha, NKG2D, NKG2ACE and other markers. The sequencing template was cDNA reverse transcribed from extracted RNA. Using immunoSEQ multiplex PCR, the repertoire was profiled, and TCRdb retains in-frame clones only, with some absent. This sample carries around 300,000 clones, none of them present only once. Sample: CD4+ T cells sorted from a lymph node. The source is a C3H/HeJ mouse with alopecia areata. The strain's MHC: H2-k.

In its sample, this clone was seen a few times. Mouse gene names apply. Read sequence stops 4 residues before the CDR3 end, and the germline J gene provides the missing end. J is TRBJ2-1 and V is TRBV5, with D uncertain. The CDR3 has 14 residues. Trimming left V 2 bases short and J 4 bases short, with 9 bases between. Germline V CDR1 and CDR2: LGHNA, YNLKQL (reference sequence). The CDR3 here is CASSQKLPYAEQFF. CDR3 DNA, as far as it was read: TGTGCCAGCAGCCAAAAACTTCCGTATGCT.

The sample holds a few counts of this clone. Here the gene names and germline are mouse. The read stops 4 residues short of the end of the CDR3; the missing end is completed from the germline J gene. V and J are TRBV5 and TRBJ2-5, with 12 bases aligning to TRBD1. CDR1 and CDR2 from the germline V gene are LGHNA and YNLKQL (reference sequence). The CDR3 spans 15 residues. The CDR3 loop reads CASSLRDRGRDTQYF. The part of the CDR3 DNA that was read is TGTGCCAGCAGCCTCCGGGACAGGGGGCGAGAC.

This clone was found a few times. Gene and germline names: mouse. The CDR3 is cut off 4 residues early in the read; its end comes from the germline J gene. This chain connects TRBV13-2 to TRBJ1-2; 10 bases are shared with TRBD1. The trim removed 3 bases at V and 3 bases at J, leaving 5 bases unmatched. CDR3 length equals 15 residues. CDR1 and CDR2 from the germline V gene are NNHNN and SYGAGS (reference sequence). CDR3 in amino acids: CASGARDRGDSDYTF. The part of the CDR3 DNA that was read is TGTGCCAGCGGTGCCCGGGACAGGGGTGACTCC.

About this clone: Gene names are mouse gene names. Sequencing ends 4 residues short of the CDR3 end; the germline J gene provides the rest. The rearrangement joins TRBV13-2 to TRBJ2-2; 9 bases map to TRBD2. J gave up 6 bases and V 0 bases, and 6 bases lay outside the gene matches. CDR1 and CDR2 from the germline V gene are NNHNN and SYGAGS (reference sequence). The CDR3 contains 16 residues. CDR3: CASGDVGGRGPGQLYF. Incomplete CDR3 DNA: TGTGCCAGCGGTGATGTGGGGGGGCGCGGACCCGGG.

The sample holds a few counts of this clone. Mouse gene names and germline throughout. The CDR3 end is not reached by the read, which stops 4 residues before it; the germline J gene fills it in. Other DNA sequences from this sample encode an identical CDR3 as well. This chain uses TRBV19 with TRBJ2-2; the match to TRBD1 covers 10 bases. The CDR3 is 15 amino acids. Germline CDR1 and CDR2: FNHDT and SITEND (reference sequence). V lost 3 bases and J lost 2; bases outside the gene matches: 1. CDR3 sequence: CASSTGQGNTGQLYF. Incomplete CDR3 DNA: TGTGCCAGCAGTACGGGACAGGGGAACACCGGG.

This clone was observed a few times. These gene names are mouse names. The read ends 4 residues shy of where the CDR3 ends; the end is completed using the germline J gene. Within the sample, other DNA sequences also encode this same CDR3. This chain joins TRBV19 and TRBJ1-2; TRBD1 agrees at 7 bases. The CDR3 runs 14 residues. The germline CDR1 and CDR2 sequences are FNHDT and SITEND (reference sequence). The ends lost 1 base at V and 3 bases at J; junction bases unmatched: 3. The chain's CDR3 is CASSIQGVDSDYTF. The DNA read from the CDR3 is TGTGCCAGCAGTATACAGGGGGTGGACTCC.

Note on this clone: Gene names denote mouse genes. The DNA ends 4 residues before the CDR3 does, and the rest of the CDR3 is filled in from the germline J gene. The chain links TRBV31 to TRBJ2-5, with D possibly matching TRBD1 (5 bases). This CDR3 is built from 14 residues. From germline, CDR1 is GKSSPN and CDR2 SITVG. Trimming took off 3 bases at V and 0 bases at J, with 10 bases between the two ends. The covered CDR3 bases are TGTGCCTGGAGCCTTCAGGGAAACCAAGAC. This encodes CAWSLQGNQD. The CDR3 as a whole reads CAWSLQGNQDTQYF.

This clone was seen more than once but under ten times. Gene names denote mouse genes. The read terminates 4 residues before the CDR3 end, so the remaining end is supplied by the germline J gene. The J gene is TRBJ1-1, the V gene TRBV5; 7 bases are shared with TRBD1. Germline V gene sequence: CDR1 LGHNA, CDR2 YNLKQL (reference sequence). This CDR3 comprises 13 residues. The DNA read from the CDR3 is TGTGCCAGCAGCCCCCAGGGACAGACA. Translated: CASSPQGQT. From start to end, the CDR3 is CASSPQGQTEVFF.

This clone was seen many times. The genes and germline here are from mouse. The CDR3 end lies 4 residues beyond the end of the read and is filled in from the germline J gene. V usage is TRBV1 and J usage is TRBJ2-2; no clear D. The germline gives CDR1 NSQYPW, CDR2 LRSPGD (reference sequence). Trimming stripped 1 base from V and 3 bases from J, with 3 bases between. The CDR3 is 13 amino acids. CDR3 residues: CTCSAGDTGQLYF. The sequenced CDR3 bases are TGCACCTGCAGTGCAGGGGACACCGGG.

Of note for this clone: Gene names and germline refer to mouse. The sequenced CDR3 bases are TGCACCTGCAGTGCAGGAAGGGACAGGGAGGGCACCGGG. Translating it yields CTCSAGRDREGTG. The full CDR3 reads CTCSAGRDREGTGQLYF. This chain uses TRBV1 with TRBJ2-2, with 9 bases aligning to TRBD1. The read falls 4 residues short of the CDR3 end, and the missing part is taken from the germline J gene. Per the germline V gene, CDR1 is NSQYPW and CDR2 is LRSPGD (reference sequence). The V gene end was trimmed by 1 base and the J gene end by 4 bases; junction bases not matched to a gene: 7. This CDR3 is built from 17 residues.

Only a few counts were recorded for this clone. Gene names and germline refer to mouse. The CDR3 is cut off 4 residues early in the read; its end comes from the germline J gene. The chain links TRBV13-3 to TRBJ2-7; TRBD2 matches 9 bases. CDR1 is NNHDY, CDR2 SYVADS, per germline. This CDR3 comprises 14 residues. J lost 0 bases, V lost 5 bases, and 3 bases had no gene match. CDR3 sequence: CASRGLGSSYEQYF. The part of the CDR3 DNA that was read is TGTGCCAGCAGGGGACTGGGAAGCTCCTAT.

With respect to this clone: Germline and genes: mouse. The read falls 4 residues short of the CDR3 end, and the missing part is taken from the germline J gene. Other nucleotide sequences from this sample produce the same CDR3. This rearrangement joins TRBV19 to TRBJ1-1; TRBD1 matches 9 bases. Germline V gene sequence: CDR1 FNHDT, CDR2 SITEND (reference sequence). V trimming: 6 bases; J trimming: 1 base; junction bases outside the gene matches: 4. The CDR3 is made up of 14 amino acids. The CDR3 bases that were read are TGTGCCAGCACACCGGGACAGGGAAACACA. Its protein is CASTPGQGNT. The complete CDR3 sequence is CASTPGQGNTEVFF.

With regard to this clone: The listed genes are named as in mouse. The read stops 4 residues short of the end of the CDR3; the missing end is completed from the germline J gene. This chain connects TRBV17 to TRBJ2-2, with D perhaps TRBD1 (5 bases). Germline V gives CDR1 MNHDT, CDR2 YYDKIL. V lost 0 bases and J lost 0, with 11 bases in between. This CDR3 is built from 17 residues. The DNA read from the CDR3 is TGTGCTAGCAGTAGAGATTATAGGGGTTCAAACACCGGG. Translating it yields CASSRDYRGSNTG. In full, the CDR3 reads CASSRDYRGSNTGQLYF.

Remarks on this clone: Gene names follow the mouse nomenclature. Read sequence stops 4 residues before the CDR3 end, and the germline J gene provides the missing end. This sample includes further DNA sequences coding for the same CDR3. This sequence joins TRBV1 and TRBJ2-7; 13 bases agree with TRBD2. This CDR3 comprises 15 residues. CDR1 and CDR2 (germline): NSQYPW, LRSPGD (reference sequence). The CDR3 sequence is CTCSGDWGGSYEQYF. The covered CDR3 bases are TGCACCTGCAGTGGGGACTGGGGGGGTAGTTAT. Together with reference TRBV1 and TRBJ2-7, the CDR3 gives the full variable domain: VTLLEQNPRWRLVPRGQAVNLRCILKNSQYPWMSWYQQDLQKQLQWLFTLRSPGDKEVKSLPGADYLATRVTDTELRLQVANMSQGRTLYCTCSGDWGGSYEQYFGPGTRLTVL.

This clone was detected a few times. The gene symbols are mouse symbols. CDR3 DNA (partial): TGTGCCAGCGGTGGCCGGGACAGGGGGGGGAACACA. Its protein is CASGGRDRGGNT. The complete CDR3 reads CASGGRDRGGNTEVFF. This chain connects TRBV13-2 to TRBJ1-1; TRBD1 agrees at 11 bases. The CDR3 extends 4 residues past the end of the read, so its final part is completed from the germline J gene. The junction had 5 bases not matched to a gene; V was cut back by 3 bases and J by 1 base. The germline gives CDR1 NNHNN, CDR2 SYGAGS (reference sequence). This CDR3 contains 16 residues.

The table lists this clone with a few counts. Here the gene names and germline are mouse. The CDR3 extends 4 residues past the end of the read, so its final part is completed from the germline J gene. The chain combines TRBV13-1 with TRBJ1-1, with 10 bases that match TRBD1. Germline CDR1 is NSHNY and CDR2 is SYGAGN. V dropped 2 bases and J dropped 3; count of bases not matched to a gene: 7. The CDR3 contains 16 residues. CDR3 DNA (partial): TGTGCCAGCAGTGACCCTTGGACAGGGGGGGACACA. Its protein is CASSDPWTGGDT. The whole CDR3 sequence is CASSDPWTGGDTEVFF.

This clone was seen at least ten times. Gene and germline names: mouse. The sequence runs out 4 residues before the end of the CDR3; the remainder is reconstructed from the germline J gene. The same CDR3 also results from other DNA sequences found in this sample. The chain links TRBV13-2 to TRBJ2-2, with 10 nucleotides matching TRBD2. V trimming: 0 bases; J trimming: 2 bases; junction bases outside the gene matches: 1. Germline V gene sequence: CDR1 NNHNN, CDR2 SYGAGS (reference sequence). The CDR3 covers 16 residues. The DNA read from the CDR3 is TGTGCCAGCGGTGATGCGGGACTGGGGAACACCGGG. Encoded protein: CASGDAGLGNTG. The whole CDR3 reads CASGDAGLGNTGQLYF.

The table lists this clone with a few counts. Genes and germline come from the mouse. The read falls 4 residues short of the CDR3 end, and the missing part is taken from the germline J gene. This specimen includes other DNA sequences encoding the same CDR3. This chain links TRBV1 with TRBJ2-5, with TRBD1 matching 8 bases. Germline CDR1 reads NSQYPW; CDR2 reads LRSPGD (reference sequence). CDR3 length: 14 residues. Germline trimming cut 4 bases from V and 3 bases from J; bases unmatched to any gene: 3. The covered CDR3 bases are TGCACCTGCAGTGGACAGGGGACTCAAGAC. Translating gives CTCSGQGTQD. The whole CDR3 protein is CTCSGQGTQDTQYF.

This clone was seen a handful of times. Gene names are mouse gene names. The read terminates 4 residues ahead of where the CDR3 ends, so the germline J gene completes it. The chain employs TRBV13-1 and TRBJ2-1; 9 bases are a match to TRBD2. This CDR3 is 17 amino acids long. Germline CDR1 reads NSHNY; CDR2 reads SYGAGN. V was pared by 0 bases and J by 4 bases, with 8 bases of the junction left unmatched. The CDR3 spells CASSDVAGGGRYAEQFF. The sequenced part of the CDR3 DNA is TGTGCCAGCAGTGATGTGGCTGGGGGGGGGCGGTATGCT.